This TCR beta chain comes out of a study of T-cell memory formation after mild COVID-19. Study-wide results and limits: Researchers could not confirm that second-wave clones peaking on day 37 targeted SARS-CoV-2. Later expanders leaned CD4+, whereas day 15 to 85 contracting clones were balanced CD4/CD8.

This clonotype showed up many times. Its antigen is unknown. 5'RACE with constant-segment primers built TCRalpha and TCRbeta cDNA libraries with UMIs. TCRdb re-derived calls from the 5' RACE reads in MiXCR, one entry per CDR3 protein. The table lists hundreds of thousands of distinct CDR3 sequences, around 15% of them singletons, with roughly a fifth in the top ten. The CDR3 spans 16 residues. V was shortened by 5 bases and J by 4 bases, with 19 bases between the two germline ends. V is TRBV12-3 or TRBV12-4 and J is TRBJ2-3; tentative D call: TRBD2 (6 bases). Input material: PBMCs or a T cell subset sorted from them (not recorded which). The TCR originated in a man aged 18 to 29 who had mild COVID-19 (a few samples of this study predate the infection). Cell type and time point are not known. The CDR3 nucleotides read TGTGCCAGCAGTCCCCGCTCGGGGGAGGTGGCAGATACGCAGTATTTT. Amino acids: CASSPRSGEVADTQYF.